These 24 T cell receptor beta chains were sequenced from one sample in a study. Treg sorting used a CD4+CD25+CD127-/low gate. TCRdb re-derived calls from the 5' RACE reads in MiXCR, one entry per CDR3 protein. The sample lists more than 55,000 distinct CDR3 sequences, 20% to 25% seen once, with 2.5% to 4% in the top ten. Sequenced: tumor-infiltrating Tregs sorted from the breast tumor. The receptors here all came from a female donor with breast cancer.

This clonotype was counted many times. CDR3 sequence: CATSREQGSHQPQHF. For the CDR3, the DNA is TGTGCCACCAGCAGAGAACAGGGATCGCATCAGCCCCAGCATTTT. V and J are TRBV15 and TRBJ1-5, with D possibly TRBD1 on 6 matching bases. The germline gives CDR1 LNHNV, CDR2 YYDKDF (reference sequence). V gave up 0 bases and J gave up 5 bases, with 11 bases separating them. The CDR3 runs 15 residues. Using reference TRBV15 and TRBJ1-5 for the parts outside the CDR3, the full variable domain is DAMVIQNPRYQVTQFGKPVTLSCSQTLNHNVMYWYQQKSSQAPKLLFHYYDKDFNNEADTPDNFQSRRPNTSFCFLDIRSPGLGDTAMYLCATSREQGSHQPQHFGDGTRLSIL.

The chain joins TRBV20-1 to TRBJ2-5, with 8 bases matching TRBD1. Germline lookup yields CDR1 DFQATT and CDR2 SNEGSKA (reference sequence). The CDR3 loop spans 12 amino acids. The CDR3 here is CTVGQGRETQYF. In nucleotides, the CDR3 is TGCACCGTAGGACAGGGACGGGAGACCCAGTACTTC.

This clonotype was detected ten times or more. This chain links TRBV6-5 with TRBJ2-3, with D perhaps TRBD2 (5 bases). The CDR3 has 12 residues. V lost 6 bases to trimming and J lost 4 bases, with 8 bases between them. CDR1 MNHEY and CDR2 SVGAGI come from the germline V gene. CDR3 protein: CASSRDSDTQYF. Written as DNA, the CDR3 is TGTGCCAGCAGCCGGGATTCAGATACGCAGTATTTT.

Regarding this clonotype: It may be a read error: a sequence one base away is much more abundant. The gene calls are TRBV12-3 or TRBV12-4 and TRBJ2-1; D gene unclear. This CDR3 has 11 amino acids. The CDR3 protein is CASSNYSEQFF. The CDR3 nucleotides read TGTGCCAGCAGTAACTACAGTGAGCAGTTCTTC.

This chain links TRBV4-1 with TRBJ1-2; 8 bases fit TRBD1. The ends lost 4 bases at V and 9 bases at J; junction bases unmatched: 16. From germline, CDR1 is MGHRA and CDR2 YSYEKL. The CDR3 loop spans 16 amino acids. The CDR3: CASSRLTGGTQRSYTF. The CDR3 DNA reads TGCGCCAGCAGCCGGTTAACAGGGGGAACTCAGAGGAGCTACACCTTC.

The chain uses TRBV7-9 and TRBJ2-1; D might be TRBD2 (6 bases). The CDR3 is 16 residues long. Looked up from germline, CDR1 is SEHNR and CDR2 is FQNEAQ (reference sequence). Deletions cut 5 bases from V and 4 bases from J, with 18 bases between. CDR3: CASSPRGQRAYNEQFF. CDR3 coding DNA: TGTGCCAGCAGCCCTCGAGGCCAGCGGGCGTACAATGAGCAGTTCTTC. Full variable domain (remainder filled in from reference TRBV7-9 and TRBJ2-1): DTGVSQNPRHKITKRGQNVTFRCDPISEHNRLYWYRQTLGQGPEFLTYFQNEAQLEKSRLLSDRFSAERPKGSFSTLEIQRTEQGDSAMYLCASSPRGQRAYNEQFFGPGTRLTVL.

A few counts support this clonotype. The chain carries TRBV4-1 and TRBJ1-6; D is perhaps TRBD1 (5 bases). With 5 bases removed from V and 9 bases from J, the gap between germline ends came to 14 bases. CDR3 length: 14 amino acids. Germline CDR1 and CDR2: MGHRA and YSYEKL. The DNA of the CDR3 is TGCGCCAGCAGCTCCCCGAGGGGCGGTTCACCCCTCCACTTT. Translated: CASSSPRGGSPLHF.

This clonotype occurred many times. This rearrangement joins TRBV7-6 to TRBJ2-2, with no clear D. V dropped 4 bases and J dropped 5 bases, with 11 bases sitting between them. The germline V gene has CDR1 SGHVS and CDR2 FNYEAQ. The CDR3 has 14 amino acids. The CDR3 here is CASSSTHLTGELFF. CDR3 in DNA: TGTGCCAGCAGCTCTACACACCTAACCGGGGAGCTGTTTTTT.

The CDR3 DNA reads as TGTGCCAGCAGTGAACAGGGTCACACTGAAGCTTTCTTT. Its protein product is CASSEQGHTEAFF. V gene TRBV25-1 combines with J gene TRBJ1-1; D is perhaps TRBD1 (5 bases). Per the germline V gene, CDR1 is MGHDK and CDR2 is SYGVNS. V dropped 2 bases and J dropped 3 bases, with 7 bases sitting between them. CDR3 length: 13 residues.

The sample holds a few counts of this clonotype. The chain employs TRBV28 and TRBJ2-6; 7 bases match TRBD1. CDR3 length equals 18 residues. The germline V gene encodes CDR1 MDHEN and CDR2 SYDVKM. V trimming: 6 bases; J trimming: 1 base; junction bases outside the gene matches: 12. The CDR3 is CASRNRRGYPSGANVLTF. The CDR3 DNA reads TGTGCCAGCAGAAACCGCAGGGGGTACCCTTCTGGGGCCAACGTCCTGACTTTC.

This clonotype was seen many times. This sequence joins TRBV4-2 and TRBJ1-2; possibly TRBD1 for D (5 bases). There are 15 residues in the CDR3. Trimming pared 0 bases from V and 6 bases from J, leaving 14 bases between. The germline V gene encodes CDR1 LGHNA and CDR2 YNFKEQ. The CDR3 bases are TGTGCCAGCAGCCAAGATCAGTTAAAGGGGAATGGCTACACCTTC. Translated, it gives CASSQDQLKGNGYTF.

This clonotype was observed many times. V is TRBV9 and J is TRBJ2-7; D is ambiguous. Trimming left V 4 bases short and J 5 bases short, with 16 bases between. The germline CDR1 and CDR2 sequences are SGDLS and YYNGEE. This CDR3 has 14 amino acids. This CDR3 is CASSPQLSLNEQYF. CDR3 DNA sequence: TGTGCCAGCAGCCCGCAGCTTAGTCTTAACGAGCAGTACTTC.

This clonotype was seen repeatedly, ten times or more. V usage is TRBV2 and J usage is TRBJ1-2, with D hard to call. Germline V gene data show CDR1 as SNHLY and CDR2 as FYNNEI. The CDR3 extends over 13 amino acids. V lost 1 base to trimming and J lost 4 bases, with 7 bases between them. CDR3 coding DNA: TGTGCCAGCAGTGAAGTGACGTTCTATGGCTACACCTTC. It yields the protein CASSEVTFYGYTF.

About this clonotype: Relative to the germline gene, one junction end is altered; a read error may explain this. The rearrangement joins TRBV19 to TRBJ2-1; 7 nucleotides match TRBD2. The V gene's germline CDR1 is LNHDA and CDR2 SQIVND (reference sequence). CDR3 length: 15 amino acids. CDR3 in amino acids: CDPSSVAGGDNEPFF. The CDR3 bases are TGTGACCCCTCTAGCGTAGCGGGCGGCGACAATGAGCCGTTCTTC.

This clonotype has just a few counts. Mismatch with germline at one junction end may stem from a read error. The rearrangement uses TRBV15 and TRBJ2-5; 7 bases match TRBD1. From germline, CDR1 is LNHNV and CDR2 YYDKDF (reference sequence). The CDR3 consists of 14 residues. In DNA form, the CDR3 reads TGTGCCACCCGCAGAGGGGGCGATGGGGAGACCCAGTACTTC. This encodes CATRRGGDGETQYF.

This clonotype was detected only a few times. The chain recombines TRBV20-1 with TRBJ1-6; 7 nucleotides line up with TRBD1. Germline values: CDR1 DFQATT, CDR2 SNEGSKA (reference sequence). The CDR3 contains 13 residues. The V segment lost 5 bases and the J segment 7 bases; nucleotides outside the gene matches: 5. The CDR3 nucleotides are TGCAGTGCTCCTTCGACAGGGAATTCACCCCTCCACTTT. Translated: CSAPSTGNSPLHF.

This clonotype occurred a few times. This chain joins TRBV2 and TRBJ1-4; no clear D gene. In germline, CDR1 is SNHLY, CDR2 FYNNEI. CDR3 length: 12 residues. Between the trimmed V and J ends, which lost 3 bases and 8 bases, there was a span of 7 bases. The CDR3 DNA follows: TGTGCCAGCAGTGATTTGACCGAAAAACTGTTTTTT. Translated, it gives CASSDLTEKLFF.

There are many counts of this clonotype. This CDR3 is CSARDASGQGEYEQYF. As DNA, the CDR3 is TGCAGTGCTAGAGATGCTAGCGGACAGGGGGAATACGAGCAGTACTTC. The chain is built from TRBV20-1 and TRBJ2-7; TRBD1 matches at 10 bases. Trimming cost V 0 bases and J 4 bases; bases outside gene matches: 9. CDR3 length: 16 amino acids. CDR1 DFQATT and CDR2 SNEGSKA come from the germline V gene (reference sequence).

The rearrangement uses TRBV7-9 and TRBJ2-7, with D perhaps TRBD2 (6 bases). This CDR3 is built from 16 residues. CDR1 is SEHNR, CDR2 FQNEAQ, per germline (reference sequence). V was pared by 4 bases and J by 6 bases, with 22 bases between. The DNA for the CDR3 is TGTGCCAGCAGCTCTCTCCGAGGGCCCGCGGGGCGCGAGCAGTACTTC. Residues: CASSSLRGPAGREQYF.

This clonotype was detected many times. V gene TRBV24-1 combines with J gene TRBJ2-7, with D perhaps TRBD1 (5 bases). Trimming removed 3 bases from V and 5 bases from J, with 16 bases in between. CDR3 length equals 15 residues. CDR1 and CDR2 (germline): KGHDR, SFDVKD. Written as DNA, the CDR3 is TGTGCCACCAGTGATACCCGCCAGGGATCCAACGAGCAGTACTTC. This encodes CATSDTRQGSNEQYF.

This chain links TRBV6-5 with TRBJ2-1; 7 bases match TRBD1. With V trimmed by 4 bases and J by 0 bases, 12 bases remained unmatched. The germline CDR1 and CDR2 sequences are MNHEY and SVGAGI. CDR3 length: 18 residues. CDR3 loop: CASSSVKQGTDSYNEQFF. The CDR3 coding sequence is TGTGCCAGCAGTTCCGTCAAACAAGGGACAGACTCCTACAATGAGCAGTTCTTC.

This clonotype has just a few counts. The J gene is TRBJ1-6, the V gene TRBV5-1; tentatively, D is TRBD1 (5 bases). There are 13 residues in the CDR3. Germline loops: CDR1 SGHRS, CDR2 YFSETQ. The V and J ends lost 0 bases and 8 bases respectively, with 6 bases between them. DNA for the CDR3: TGCGCCAGCAGCTTGGAAGGGGATTCACCCCTCCACTTT. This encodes CASSLEGDSPLHF. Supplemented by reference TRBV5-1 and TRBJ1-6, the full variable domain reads KAGVTQTPRYLIKTRGQQVTLSCSPISGHRSVSWYQQTPGQGLQFLFEYFSETQRNKGNFPGRFSGRQFSNSRSEMNVSTLELGDSALYLCASSLEGDSPLHFGNGTRLTVT.

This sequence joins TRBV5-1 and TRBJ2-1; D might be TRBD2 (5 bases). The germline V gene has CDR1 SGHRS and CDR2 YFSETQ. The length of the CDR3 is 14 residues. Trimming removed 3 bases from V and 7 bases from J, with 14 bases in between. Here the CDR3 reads CASSSGITRNEQFF. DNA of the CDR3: TGCGCCAGCAGCTCGGGGATCACCCGGAATGAGCAGTTCTTC.

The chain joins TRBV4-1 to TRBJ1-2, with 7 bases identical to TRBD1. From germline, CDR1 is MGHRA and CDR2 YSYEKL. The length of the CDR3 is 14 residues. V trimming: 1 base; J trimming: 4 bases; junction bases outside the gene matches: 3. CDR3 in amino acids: CASSQAGTAYGYTF. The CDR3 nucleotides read TGCGCCAGCAGCCAAGCCGGGACAGCCTATGGCTACACCTTC.